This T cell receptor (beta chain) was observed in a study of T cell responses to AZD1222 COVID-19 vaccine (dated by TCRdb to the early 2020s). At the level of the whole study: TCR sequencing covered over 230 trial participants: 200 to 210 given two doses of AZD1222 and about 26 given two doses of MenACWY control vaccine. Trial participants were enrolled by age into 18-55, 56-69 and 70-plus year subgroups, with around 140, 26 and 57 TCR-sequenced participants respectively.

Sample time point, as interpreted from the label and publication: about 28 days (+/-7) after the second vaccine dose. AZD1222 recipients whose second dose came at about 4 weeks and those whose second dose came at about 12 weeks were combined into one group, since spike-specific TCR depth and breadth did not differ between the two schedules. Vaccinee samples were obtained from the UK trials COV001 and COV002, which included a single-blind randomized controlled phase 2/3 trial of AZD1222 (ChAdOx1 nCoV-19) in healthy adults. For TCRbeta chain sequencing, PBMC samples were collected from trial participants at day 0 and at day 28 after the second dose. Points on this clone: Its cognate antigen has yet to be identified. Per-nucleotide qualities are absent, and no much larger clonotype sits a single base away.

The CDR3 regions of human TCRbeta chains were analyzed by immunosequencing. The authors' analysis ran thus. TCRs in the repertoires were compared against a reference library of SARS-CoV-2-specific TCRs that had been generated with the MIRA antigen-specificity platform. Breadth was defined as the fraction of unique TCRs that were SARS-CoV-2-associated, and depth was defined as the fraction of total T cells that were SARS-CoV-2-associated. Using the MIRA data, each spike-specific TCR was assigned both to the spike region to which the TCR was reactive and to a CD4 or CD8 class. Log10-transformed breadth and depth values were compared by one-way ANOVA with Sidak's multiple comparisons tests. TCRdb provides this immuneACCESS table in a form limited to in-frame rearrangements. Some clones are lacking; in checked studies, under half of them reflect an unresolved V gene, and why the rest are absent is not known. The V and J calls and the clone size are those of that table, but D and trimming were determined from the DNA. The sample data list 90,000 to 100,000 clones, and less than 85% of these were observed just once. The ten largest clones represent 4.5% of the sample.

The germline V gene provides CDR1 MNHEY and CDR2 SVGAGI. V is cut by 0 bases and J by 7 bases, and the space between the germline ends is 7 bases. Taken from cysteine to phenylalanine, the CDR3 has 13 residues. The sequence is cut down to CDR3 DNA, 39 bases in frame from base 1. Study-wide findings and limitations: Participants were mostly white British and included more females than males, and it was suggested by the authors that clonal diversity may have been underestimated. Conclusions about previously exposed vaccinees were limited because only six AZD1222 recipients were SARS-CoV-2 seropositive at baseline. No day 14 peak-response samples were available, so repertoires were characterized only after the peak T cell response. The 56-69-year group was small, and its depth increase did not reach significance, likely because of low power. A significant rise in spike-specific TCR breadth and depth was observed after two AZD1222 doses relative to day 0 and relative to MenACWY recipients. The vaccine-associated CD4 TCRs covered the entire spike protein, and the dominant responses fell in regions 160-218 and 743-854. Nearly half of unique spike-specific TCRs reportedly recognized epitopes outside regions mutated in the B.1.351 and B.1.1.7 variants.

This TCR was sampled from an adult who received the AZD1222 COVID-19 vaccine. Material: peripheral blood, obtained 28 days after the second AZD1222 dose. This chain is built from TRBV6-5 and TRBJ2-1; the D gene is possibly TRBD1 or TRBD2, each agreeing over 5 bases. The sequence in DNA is TGTGCCAGCAGTTACTCGTGGGGGAATGAGCAGTTCTTC. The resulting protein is CASSYSWGNEQFF.